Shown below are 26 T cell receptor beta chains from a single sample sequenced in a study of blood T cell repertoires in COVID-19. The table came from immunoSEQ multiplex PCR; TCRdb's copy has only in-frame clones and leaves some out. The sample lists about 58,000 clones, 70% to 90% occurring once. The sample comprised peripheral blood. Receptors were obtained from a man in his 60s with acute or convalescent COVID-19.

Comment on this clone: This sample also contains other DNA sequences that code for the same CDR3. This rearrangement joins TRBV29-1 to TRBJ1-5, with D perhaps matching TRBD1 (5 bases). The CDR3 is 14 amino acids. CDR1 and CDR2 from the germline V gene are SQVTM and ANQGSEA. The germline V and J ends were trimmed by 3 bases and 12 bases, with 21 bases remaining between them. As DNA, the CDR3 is TGCAGCGTTGATGATGGGGCCCGGTCGGGAGGCCAGCATTTT. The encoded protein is CSVDDGARSGGQHF.

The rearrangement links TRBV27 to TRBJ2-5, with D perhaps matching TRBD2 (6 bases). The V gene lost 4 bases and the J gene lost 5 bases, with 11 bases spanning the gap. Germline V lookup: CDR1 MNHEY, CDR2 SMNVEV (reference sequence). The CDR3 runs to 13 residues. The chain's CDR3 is CASSSTREETQYF. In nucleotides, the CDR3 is TGTGCCAGCAGTTCGACCCGGGAGGAGACCCAGTACTTC.

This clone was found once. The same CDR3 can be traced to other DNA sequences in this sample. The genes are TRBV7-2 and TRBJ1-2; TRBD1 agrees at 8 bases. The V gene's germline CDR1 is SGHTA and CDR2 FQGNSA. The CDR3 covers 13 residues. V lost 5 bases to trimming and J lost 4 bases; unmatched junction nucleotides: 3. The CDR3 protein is CASSLTGGYGYTF. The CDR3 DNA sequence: TGTGCCAGCAGCCTAACAGGGGGCTATGGCTACACCTTC.

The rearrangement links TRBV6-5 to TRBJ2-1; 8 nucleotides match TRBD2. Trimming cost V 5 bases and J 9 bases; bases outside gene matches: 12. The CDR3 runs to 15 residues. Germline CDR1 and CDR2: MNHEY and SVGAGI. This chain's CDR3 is CASSRGGTSVFEQFF. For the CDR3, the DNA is TGTGCCAGCAGTCGTGGAGGGACTAGTGTTTTTGAGCAGTTCTTC.

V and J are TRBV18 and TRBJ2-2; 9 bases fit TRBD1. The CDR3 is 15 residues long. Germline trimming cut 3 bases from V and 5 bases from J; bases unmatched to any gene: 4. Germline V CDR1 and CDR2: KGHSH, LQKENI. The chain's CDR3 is CASSPGQGKTGELFF. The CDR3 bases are TGTGCCAGCTCACCGGGACAGGGAAAGACCGGGGAGCTGTTTTTT.

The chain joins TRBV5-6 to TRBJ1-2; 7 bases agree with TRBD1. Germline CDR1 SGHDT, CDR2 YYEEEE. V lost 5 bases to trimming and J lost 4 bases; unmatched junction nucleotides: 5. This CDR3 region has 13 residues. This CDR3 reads CASRDRTGYGYTF. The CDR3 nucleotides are TGTGCCAGCAGGGATCGGACAGGCTATGGCTACACCTTC.

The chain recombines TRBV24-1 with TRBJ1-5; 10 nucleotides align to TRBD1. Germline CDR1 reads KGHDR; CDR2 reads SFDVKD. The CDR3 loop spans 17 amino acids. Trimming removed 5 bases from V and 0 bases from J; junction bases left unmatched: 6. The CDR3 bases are TGTGCCACCAGTGGCCAGGGACAGGGGTATAGCAATCAGCCCCAGCATTTT. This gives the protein CATSGQGQGYSNQPQHF.

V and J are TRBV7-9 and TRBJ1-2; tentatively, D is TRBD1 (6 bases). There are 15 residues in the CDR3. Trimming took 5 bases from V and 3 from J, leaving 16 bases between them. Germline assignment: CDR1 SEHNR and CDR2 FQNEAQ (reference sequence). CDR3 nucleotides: TGTGCCAGCAGCCTAGGACAGACCCAGCACTATGGCTACACCTTC. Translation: CASSLGQTQHYGYTF. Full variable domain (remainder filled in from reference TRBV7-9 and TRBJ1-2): DTGVSQNPRHKITKRGQNVTFRCDPISEHNRLYWYRQTLGQGPEFLTYFQNEAQLEKSRLLSDRFSAERPKGSFSTLEIQRTEQGDSAMYLCASSLGQTQHYGYTFGSGTRLTVV.

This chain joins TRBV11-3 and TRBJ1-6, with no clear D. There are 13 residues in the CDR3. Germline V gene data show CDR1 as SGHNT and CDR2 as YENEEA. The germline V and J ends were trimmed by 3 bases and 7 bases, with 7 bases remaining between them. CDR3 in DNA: TGTGCCAGCAGCTTTAACAGCAATTCACCCCTCCACTTT. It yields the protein CASSFNSNSPLHF.

The CDR3 nucleotides are TGTGCCAGCAGCGGGGAGATAGGGGCCAACGTCCTGACTTTC. This sequence encodes CASSGEIGANVLTF. The chain combines TRBV5-4 with TRBJ2-6; D possibly corresponds to TRBD2 (5 bases). This CDR3 is 14 amino acids long. Germline V gene data show CDR1 as SGHNT and CDR2 as YYREEE (reference sequence). The V gene lost 4 bases and the J gene lost 4 bases, with 9 bases spanning the gap.

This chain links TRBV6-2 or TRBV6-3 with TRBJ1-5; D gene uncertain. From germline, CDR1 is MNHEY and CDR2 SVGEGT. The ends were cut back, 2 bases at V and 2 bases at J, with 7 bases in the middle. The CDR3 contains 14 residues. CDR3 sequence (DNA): TGTGCCAGCAGTTACGACGGGGGCAATCAGCCCCAGCATTTT. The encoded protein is CASSYDGGNQPQHF.

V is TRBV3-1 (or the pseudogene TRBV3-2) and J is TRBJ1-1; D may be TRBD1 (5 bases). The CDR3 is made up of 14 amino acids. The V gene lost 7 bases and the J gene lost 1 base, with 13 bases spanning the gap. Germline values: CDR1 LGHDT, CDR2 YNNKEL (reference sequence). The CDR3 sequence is CASTSGPGNTEAFF. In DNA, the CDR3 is TGTGCCAGCACCTCAGGGCCGGGGAACACTGAAGCTTTCTTT.

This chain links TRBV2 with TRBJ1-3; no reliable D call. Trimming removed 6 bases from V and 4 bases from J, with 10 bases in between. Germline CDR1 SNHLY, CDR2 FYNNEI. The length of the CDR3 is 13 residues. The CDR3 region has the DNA TGTGCCAGCAGCCCTATCCGCGGAAACACCATATATTTT. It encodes CASSPIRGNTIYF.

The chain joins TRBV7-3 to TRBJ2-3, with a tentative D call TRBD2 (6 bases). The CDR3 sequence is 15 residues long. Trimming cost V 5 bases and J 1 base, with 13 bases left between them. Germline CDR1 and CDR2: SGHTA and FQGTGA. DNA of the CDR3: TGTGCCAGCAGCAAAAGCGGGCTACGCACAGATACGCAGTATTTT. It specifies CASSKSGLRTDTQYF.

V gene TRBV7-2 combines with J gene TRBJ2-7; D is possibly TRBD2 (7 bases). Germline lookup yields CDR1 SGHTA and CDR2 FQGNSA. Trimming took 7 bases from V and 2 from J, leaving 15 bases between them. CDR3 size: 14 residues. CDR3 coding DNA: TGTGCCAGCATCGAGGGGGGGCAGGCCTACGAGCAGTACTTC. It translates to CASIEGGQAYEQYF.

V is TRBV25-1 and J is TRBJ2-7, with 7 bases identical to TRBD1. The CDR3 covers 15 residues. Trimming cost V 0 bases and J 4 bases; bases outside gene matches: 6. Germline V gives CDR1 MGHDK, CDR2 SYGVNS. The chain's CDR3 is CASSEYGRQGYEQYF. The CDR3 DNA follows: TGTGCCAGCAGTGAATACGGTCGACAGGGATACGAGCAGTACTTC.

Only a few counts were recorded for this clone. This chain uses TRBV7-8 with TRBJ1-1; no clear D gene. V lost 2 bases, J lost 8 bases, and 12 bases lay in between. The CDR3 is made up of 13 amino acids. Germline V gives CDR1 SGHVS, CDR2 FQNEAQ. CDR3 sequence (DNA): TGTGCCAGCAGCTTATCCGAGGGAGTGGAAGCTTTCTTT. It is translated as CASSLSEGVEAFF.

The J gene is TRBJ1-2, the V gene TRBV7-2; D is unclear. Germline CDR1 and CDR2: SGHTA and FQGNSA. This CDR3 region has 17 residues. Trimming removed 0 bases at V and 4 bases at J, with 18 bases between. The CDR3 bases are TGTGCCAGCAGCTTAGCGACCACGGGCGGGGAGGGCTATGGCTACACCTTC. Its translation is CASSLATTGGEGYGYTF.

As DNA, the CDR3 is TGTGCCAGCAGCTGGACTAGTGGAAATGAGCAGTTCTTC. This sequence encodes CASSWTSGNEQFF. J is TRBJ2-1 and V is TRBV5-5; 7 nucleotides match TRBD2. J was trimmed by 7 bases and V by 3 bases; bases with no gene match: 4. CDR3 length equals 13 residues. The germline V gene encodes CDR1 SGHKS and CDR2 YYEKEE (reference sequence).

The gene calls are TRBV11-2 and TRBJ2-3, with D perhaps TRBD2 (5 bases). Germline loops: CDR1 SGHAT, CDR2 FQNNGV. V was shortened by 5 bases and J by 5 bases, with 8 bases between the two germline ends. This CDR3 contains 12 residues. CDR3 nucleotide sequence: TGTGCCAGCAGCCCCCGGGGAGATACGCAGTATTTT. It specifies CASSPRGDTQYF.

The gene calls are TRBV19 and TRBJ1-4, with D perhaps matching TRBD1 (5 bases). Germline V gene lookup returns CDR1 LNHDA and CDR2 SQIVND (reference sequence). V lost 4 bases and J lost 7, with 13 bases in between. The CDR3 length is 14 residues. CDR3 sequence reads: CASSSRRASEKLFF. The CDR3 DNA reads TGTGCCAGTAGTAGCCGCAGGGCGAGTGAAAAACTGTTTTTT.

The DNA for the CDR3 is TGTGCCAGCAGCAAAGAGGATGGGGGAGGCGAGCAGTACTTC. It codes for CASSKEDGGGEQYF. J is TRBJ2-7 and V is TRBV21-1; the table's TRBD2 call for D was not verified on the DNA. TRBV21-1 is a listed pseudogene. The CDR3 is made up of 14 amino acids.

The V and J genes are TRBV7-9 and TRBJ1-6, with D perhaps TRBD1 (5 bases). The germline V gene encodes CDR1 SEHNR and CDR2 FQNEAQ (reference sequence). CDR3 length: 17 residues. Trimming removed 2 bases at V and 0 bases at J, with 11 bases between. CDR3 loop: CASSLRDSSSYNSPLHF. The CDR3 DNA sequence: TGTGCCAGCAGCTTACGGGACTCAAGCTCCTATAATTCACCCCTCCACTTT.

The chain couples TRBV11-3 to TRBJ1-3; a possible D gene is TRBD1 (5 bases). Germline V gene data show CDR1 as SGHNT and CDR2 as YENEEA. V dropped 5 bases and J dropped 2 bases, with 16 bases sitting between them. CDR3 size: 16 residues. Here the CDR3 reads CASSPGGTRAGNTIYF. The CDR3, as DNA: TGTGCCAGCAGCCCCGGGGGGACTAGGGCTGGAAACACCATATATTTT.

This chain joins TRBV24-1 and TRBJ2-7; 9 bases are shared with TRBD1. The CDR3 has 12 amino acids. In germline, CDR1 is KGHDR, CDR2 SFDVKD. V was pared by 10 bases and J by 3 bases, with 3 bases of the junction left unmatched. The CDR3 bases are TGTGCCACTCCGGGACAGGGCTACGAGCAGTACTTC. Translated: CATPGQGYEQYF.

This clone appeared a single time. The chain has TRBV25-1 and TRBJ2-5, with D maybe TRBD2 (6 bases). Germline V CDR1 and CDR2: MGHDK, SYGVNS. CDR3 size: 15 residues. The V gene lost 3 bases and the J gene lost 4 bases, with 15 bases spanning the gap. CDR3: CASSDPRGSGETQYF. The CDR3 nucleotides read TGTGCCAGCAGTGACCCACGGGGGTCGGGAGAGACCCAGTACTTC.